This T cell receptor (beta chain) was observed in a study of shared clonotypes between healthy human individuals. Findings and caveats of the study: Specimens sampled were limited to blood, with tissue repertoires likely differing. Among donors, the sharing of clonotypes was expected to be influenced by sequencing depth.

The CDR3 length is 15 residues. CDR1 is SGHVS and CDR2 is FQNEAQ in the germline V gene. V was shortened by 3 bases and J by 4 bases, with 13 bases between the two germline ends. Comments on this clone: Its matching antigen is unknown.

Around 30,000 T cell genomes, or roughly 180 ng DNA, went into the sorted-subset replicate PCRs. TCRdb's copy holds only in-frame clones and misses some; the assay was immunoSEQ multiplex PCR. The sample records about 2 million clones, 90% to 95% being singletons. Donors, healthy HIV-negative adults, lacked recent acute infections or vaccinations. The sequence was obtained from a young man in good health. Sequencing was done on a sample of naive CD4+ T cells sorted from blood. This sample's subset: CD45RA+ positively selected. The J gene is TRBJ2-1, the V gene TRBV7-8; D is possibly TRBD1 (8 bases). CDR3 sequence reads: CASSFGQGGYNEQFF. CDR3 in DNA: TGTGCCAGCAGCTTTGGACAGGGAGGGTACAATGAGCAGTTCTTC.